A single sample gave rise to the 21 T cell receptor beta chains below, sequenced in a study of blood T cell repertoires in COVID-19. Measured with immunoSEQ multiplex PCR; TCRdb has only the in-frame clones, and not every one. The sample holds 50,000 to 65,000 clones, 74% seen once. Sequenced: peripheral blood. The receptors here all came from an elderly woman with acute or convalescent COVID-19.

This chain links TRBV20-1 with TRBJ2-3; 12 bases map to TRBD2. V trimming: 3 bases; J trimming: 6 bases; junction bases outside the gene matches: 4. Per germline, CDR1 DFQATT and CDR2 SNEGSKA (reference sequence). The CDR3 spans 14 residues. This CDR3 reads CSASLAGGPDTQYF. The DNA of the CDR3 is TGCAGTGCTAGTCTAGCGGGAGGGCCGGATACGCAGTATTTT.

The chain recombines TRBV7-9 with TRBJ2-5; 11 bases match TRBD2. In germline, CDR1 is SEHNR, CDR2 FQNEAQ (reference sequence). The CDR3 consists of 15 residues. Unmatched junction bases numbered 7, after V lost 6 bases and J lost 4 bases. The CDR3 reads CASSPSGRSTETQYF. In DNA, the CDR3 is TGTGCCAGCAGTCCTAGCGGGAGGAGCACAGAGACCCAGTACTTC.

The chain recombines TRBV11-2 with TRBJ2-1, with 15 bases fitting TRBD2. This CDR3 has 20 residues. V shed 0 bases, J shed 2 bases, and the junction held 8 bases outside the gene matches. Germline V lookup: CDR1 SGHAT, CDR2 FQNNGV. CDR3 DNA: TGTGCCAGCAGCTTAGAAGGGACTAGCGGGAGGACCCTCCCCTACAATGAGCAGTTCTTC. Translating gives CASSLEGTSGRTLPYNEQFF.

CDR3 bases: TGTGCCATCAGGGGGGGGGACACCCCCTACGAGCAGTACTTC. It codes for CAIRGGDTPYEQYF. V and J are TRBV10-3 and TRBJ2-7, with D possibly matching TRBD2 (7 bases). V lost 6 bases and J 2 bases, leaving 14 bases between the germline ends. From germline, CDR1 is ENHRY and CDR2 SYGVKD. This CDR3 has 14 amino acids.

The gene calls are TRBV5-1 and TRBJ2-7, with 7 bases fitting TRBD1. V shed 4 bases, J shed 2 bases, and the junction held 6 bases outside the gene matches. Germline CDR1 reads SGHRS; CDR2 reads YFSETQ. The CDR3 runs to 14 residues. The CDR3 sequence is CASSTRGTPYEQYF. The CDR3 DNA sequence: TGCGCCAGCAGCACCAGGGGGACCCCCTACGAGCAGTACTTC.

This clone came up many times. V gene TRBV28 combines with J gene TRBJ1-1, with D tentatively TRBD1 (5 bases). V shed 6 bases and J shed 4 bases, with 15 bases lying between them. Germline CDR1 reads MDHEN; CDR2 reads SYDVKM. The CDR3 spans 14 residues. CDR3 protein: CASSRRRDSTEAFF. The CDR3 region has the DNA TGTGCCAGCAGCCGGCGACGGGACTCCACTGAAGCTTTCTTT.

This clone was counted a single time. The chain couples TRBV28 to TRBJ2-7; D not certain. V was shortened by 2 bases and J by 0 bases, with 14 bases between the two germline ends. From germline, CDR1 is MDHEN and CDR2 SYDVKM. The CDR3 contains 16 residues. The CDR3 bases are TGTGCCAGCAGTTTAATGGCTCTCCGAAACTCCTACGAGCAGTACTTC. Amino acids: CASSLMALRNSYEQYF.

The chain combines TRBV5-1 with TRBJ1-2; TRBD1 might be the D (5 bases). Germline assignment: CDR1 SGHRS and CDR2 YFSETQ. V dropped 0 bases and J dropped 4 bases, with 16 bases sitting between them. The length of the CDR3 is 16 residues. The CDR3 region is CASSLDPGAVGYGYTF. The CDR3 DNA reads as TGCGCCAGCAGCTTGGATCCTGGGGCTGTAGGCTATGGCTACACCTTC.

The chain is built from TRBV6-2 or TRBV6-3 and TRBJ1-3; tentative D call: TRBD1 (5 bases). V was pared by 2 bases and J by 1 base, with 12 bases between. CDR1 MNHEY and CDR2 SVGEGT come from the germline V gene. The CDR3 contains 16 residues. In DNA, the CDR3 is TGTGCCAGCAGTTACGGGACGGGGACTTCTGGAAACACCATATATTTT. This encodes CASSYGTGTSGNTIYF.

The genes are TRBV5-1 and TRBJ2-1, with D perhaps TRBD1 (5 bases). Deletions cut 2 bases from V and 5 bases from J, with 11 bases between. This CDR3 is 14 amino acids long. Germline CDR1 and CDR2: SGHRS and YFSETQ. CDR3: CASSFIQGHNEQFF. The CDR3 region has the DNA TGCGCCAGCAGCTTTATCCAGGGTCACAATGAGCAGTTCTTC.

The chain is built from TRBV4-3 and TRBJ1-2; D unresolved. Trimming shortened V by 4 bases and J by 7 bases, and 16 bases separated the two germline ends. Germline V gene sequence: CDR1 LGHNA, CDR2 YSLEER. This CDR3 spans 14 amino acids. CDR3 protein: CASSRMGQEGGYTF. In nucleotides, the CDR3 is TGCGCCAGCAGCCGCATGGGTCAGGAGGGTGGCTACACCTTC.

The V and J genes are TRBV3-1 (or the pseudogene TRBV3-2) and TRBJ2-1; 8 bases fit TRBD2. CDR1 LGHDT and CDR2 YNNKEL come from the germline V gene (reference sequence). V gave up 0 bases and J gave up 6 bases; unmatched junction bases: 25. The CDR3 extends over 22 amino acids. The CDR3 reads CASSQDLWLSSGTGRRINEQFF. The CDR3 DNA reads as TGTGCCAGCAGCCAAGATCTATGGCTGAGTAGCGGGACGGGGAGGAGGATCAATGAGCAGTTCTTC.

The chain joins TRBV2 to TRBJ2-3; D gene ambiguous. Germline CDR1 and CDR2: SNHLY and FYNNEI. Trimming removed 5 bases from V and 1 base from J, with 13 bases in between. The CDR3 sequence is 15 residues long. Written as DNA, the CDR3 is TGTGCCAGCAGTCCGTCGCCCGTAGGCACAGATACGCAGTATTTT. This codes for CASSPSPVGTDTQYF.

The gene calls are TRBV29-1 and TRBJ2-2, with D unresolved. The CDR3 is 12 amino acids. Germline CDR1 is SQVTM and CDR2 is ANQGSEA. V was shortened by 6 bases and J by 1 base, with 6 bases between the two germline ends. CDR3 loop: CSVQENTGELFF. For the CDR3, the DNA is TGCAGCGTGCAGGAGAACACCGGGGAGCTGTTTTTT.

The V gene is TRBV3-1 (or the pseudogene TRBV3-2), the J gene TRBJ2-1, with D possibly being TRBD2 (5 bases). V lost 1 base to trimming and J lost 6 bases, with 13 bases between them. Per the germline V gene, CDR1 is LGHDT and CDR2 is YNNKEL (reference sequence). The CDR3 length is 15 residues. The CDR3 DNA reads as TGTGCCAGCAGCCAAGGACGGGGTTATGGCAATGAGCAGTTCTTC. This translates into CASSQGRGYGNEQFF.

This chain connects TRBV5-1 to TRBJ2-1; D gene ambiguous. Germline V CDR1 and CDR2: SGHRS, YFSETQ. V lost 3 bases to trimming and J lost 6 bases, with 10 bases between them. CDR3 length equals 13 residues. The CDR3 nucleotides are TGCGCCAGCAGCTCGCGGCAGATCAATGAGCAGTTCTTC. It encodes CASSSRQINEQFF.

The chain combines TRBV30 with TRBJ1-2; the D gene is possibly TRBD1 (5 bases). The CDR3 extends over 13 amino acids. Germline CDR1 reads GTSNPN; CDR2 reads SVGIG (reference sequence). V was clipped by 0 bases and J by 8 bases, with 13 bases between them. CDR3 in amino acids: CAWSVMAGRGYTF. For the CDR3, the DNA is TGTGCCTGGAGTGTAATGGCAGGGCGAGGCTACACCTTC.

This sequence joins TRBV5-1 and TRBJ1-4; tentatively, D is TRBD1 (5 bases). The CDR3 is made up of 14 amino acids. V was pared by 4 bases and J by 8 bases, with 15 bases between. Germline V gives CDR1 SGHRS, CDR2 YFSETQ. The DNA of the CDR3 is TGCGCCAGCAGCCGGTACGGCAGGGAAGAAAAACTGTTTTTT. It translates to CASSRYGREEKLFF.

This chain uses TRBV28 with TRBJ1-4; 7 nucleotides match TRBD1. The V and J ends lost 3 bases and 5 bases, in that order; junction bases with no gene match: 3. The germline V gene encodes CDR1 MDHEN and CDR2 SYDVKM. CDR3 size: 14 residues. CDR3 nucleotides: TGTGCCAGCAGTTTCATGGACAGGAATGAAAAACTGTTTTTT. It yields the protein CASSFMDRNEKLFF.

The rearrangement joins TRBV7-9 to TRBJ2-2, with D unresolved. V lost 2 bases, J lost 3 bases, and 4 bases lay in between. The CDR3 totals 13 residues. Germline V gene lookup returns CDR1 SEHNR and CDR2 FQNEAQ (reference sequence). The CDR3 DNA sequence: TGTGCCAGCAGCTTAAGAGACACCGGGGAGCTGTTTTTT. Protein: CASSLRDTGELFF.

J is TRBJ2-3 and V is TRBV6-5; D is possibly TRBD1 (5 bases). In germline, CDR1 is MNHEY, CDR2 SVGAGI. The CDR3 extends over 15 amino acids. V was pared by 6 bases and J by 0 bases, with 13 bases between. CDR3 residues: CASRYRQPSTDTQYF. CDR3 coding DNA: TGTGCCAGCAGATATAGACAGCCCAGCACAGATACGCAGTATTTT.